Each of the 32 T cell receptor beta chains below was sequenced from the same sample in a study of identifying expanded T cells in peripheral blood. Here immunoSEQ multiplex PCR was the method, and the copy in TCRdb shows in-frame clones only, minus some. In the table there are about 76,000 clones, about 83% of which are singletons. Sequenced: blood. The receptors were sampled from a person aged 18 to 69 in good health.

This clone showed up just once. The chain links TRBV7-2 to TRBJ1-1; D unclear. Germline CDR1 reads SGHTA; CDR2 reads FQGNSA. There are 13 residues in the CDR3. The V end was cut by 2 bases, the J end by 1 base, with 5 bases between. The CDR3 loop is CASSLTWNTEAFF. The CDR3, as DNA: TGTGCCAGCAGCTTAACATGGAACACTGAAGCTTTCTTT.

This clone showed up just a few times. One end of the junction fails to match germline, which may point to a read error. The rearrangement joins TRBV7-7 to TRBJ2-2, with D possibly being TRBD2 (5 bases). Germline V gene data show CDR1 as SSHAT and CDR2 as FNYEAQ (reference sequence). CDR3 size: 15 residues. The CDR3 DNA is TGTGCTAGCAGCTTAGATTACGGGGACACCGGGGAGCTGTTTTTT. It yields the protein CASSLDYGDTGELFF.

The rearrangement joins TRBV5-1 to TRBJ1-1; D uncertain. This CDR3 contains 14 residues. Trimming took off 8 bases at V and 4 bases at J, with 18 bases between the two ends. Germline V lookup: CDR1 SGHRS, CDR2 YFSETQ. The CDR3 nucleotides are TGCGCCAGTTTGCGTGACGGGGTGGGCACTGAAGCTTTCTTT. Its protein product is CASLRDGVGTEAFF.

CDR3 in DNA: TGTGCCAGCAGTTACTCTGGCAGAACAACCGGGGAGCTGTTTTTT. Amino acid sequence: CASSYSGRTTGELFF. V gene TRBV6-5 combines with J gene TRBJ2-2; no reliable D call. Trimming pared 0 bases from V and 5 bases from J, leaving 10 bases between. The CDR3 extends over 15 amino acids. CDR1 is MNHEY, CDR2 SVGAGI, per germline.

This rearrangement joins TRBV5-1 to TRBJ2-1; no clear D gene. Germline lookup yields CDR1 SGHRS and CDR2 YFSETQ. Trimming shortened V by 2 bases and J by 5 bases, and 8 bases separated the two germline ends. The CDR3 loop spans 13 amino acids. In DNA form, the CDR3 reads TGCGCCAGCAGCTTCGGTAGAAACAATGAGCAGTTCTTC. Encoded protein: CASSFGRNNEQFF.

The V and J genes are TRBV19 and TRBJ2-7; 7 bases are shared with TRBD1. V lost 3 bases and J lost 5; bases outside the gene matches: 7. Germline V gene lookup returns CDR1 LNHDA and CDR2 SQIVND (reference sequence). The CDR3 totals 14 residues. CDR3 in amino acids: CASSISRGSDEQYF. The CDR3 DNA reads TGTGCCAGTAGTATCTCCAGGGGGAGCGACGAGCAGTACTTC.

The chain carries TRBV7-2 and TRBJ1-2; D is unresolved. Trimming took 5 bases from V and 0 from J, leaving 19 bases between them. The germline CDR1 and CDR2 sequences are SGHTA and FQGNSA. The CDR3 covers 17 residues. The CDR3 here is CASSPPSGNGANYGYTF. CDR3 coding DNA: TGTGCCAGCAGCCCGCCCTCGGGGAATGGGGCTAACTATGGCTACACCTTC.

V is TRBV28 and J is TRBJ2-3; no reliable D call. Trimming stripped 5 bases from V and 3 bases from J, with 6 bases between. Germline CDR1 and CDR2: MDHEN and SYDVKM. The CDR3 spans 12 residues. As DNA, the CDR3 is TGTGCCAGCAGTCTTCAAACAGATACGCAGTATTTT. Translation: CASSLQTDTQYF.

V gene TRBV5-1 combines with J gene TRBJ1-1; weak D call: TRBD1 (5 bases). Germline values: CDR1 SGHRS, CDR2 YFSETQ. The V end was cut by 1 base, the J end by 0 bases, with 7 bases between. The CDR3 is made up of 14 amino acids. CDR3 sequence: CASSLPGVNTEAFF. CDR3 DNA: TGCGCCAGCAGCTTGCCGGGGGTGAACACTGAAGCTTTCTTT.

This rearrangement joins TRBV19 to TRBJ1-1; D is ambiguous. This CDR3 spans 15 amino acids. Trimming stripped 2 bases from V and 0 bases from J, with 10 bases between. Looked up from germline, CDR1 is LNHDA and CDR2 is SQIVND (reference sequence). This CDR3 reads CASSISGGLNTEAFF. CDR3 DNA sequence: TGTGCCAGTAGTATATCGGGCGGATTGAACACTGAAGCTTTCTTT.

The chain employs TRBV12-5 and TRBJ1-1; 8 nucleotides agree with TRBD1. The CDR3 extends over 13 amino acids. Germline CDR1 and CDR2: LGHNT and FRNRAP. V shed 2 bases, J shed 8 bases, and the junction held 4 bases outside the gene matches. Written as DNA, the CDR3 is TGTGCTAGTGGTTTGCCAGGGGGCAAAGAAGCTTTCTTT. It translates to CASGLPGGKEAFF.

The CDR3 protein is CASSQQSSGNTIYF. The CDR3 coding sequence is TGTGCCAGCAGCCAACAGAGCTCTGGAAACACCATATATTTT. This chain uses TRBV14 with TRBJ1-3; D unclear. CDR3 size: 14 residues. Germline V gene sequence: CDR1 SGHDN, CDR2 FVKESK. Trimming pared 2 bases from V and 0 bases from J, leaving 5 bases between.

This clone was found once. The rearrangement uses TRBV7-6 and TRBJ2-1; 8 nucleotides line up with TRBD2. CDR1 and CDR2 (germline): SGHVS, FNYEAQ. The CDR3 contains 14 residues. V shed 6 bases, J shed 0 bases, and the junction held 1 base outside the gene matches. The CDR3 spells CASSLAGSYNEQFF. Written as DNA, the CDR3 is TGTGCCAGCAGTCTAGCGGGCTCCTACAATGAGCAGTTCTTC.

The chain links TRBV10-2 to TRBJ2-3, with D unclear. V was shortened by 2 bases and J by 7 bases, with 16 bases between the two germline ends. This CDR3 is 15 amino acids long. Germline V gene data show CDR1 as WSHSY and CDR2 as SAAADI. The CDR3 loop is CASSEDLVGLNTQYF. The CDR3 nucleotides are TGCGCCAGCAGTGAGGACCTGGTCGGATTGAATACGCAGTATTTT.

The V call is TRBV27, the J call TRBJ2-7, with D perhaps TRBD2 (5 bases). This CDR3 is 13 amino acids long. The V gene lost 3 bases and the J gene lost 0 bases, with 6 bases spanning the gap. The germline V gene has CDR1 MNHEY and CDR2 SMNVEV (reference sequence). The CDR3: CASSFAGSYEQYF. CDR3 in DNA: TGTGCCAGCAGTTTCGCGGGCTCCTACGAGCAGTACTTC.

The V gene is TRBV28, the J gene TRBJ1-4; D remains ambiguous. The CDR3 is 13 amino acids. Looked up from germline, CDR1 is MDHEN and CDR2 is SYDVKM. Trimming took 2 bases from V and 6 from J, leaving 7 bases between them. The CDR3 DNA follows: TGTGCCAGCAGTTTAAGCCCCGATGAAAAACTGTTTTTT. This sequence encodes CASSLSPDEKLFF.

Points on this clone: One end of the junction is discordant with germline, which a read error may explain. The V call is TRBV6-5, the J call TRBJ2-7; no clear D. Looked up from germline, CDR1 is MNHEY and CDR2 is SVGAGI. CDR3 size: 11 residues. The CDR3 sequence is CASSDSYEQYF. The CDR3 DNA reads TGTGCCAGCAGTGACTCGTACGAGCAGTACTTC.

The rearrangement uses TRBV5-6 and TRBJ2-1, with 16 nucleotides matching TRBD2. The ends lost 2 bases at V and 14 bases at J; junction bases unmatched: 7. The CDR3 runs to 15 residues. The germline gives CDR1 SGHDT, CDR2 YYEEEE. The CDR3 DNA sequence: TGTGCCAGCAGCTTACAGGGACTAGCGGGAGGGCAAGAGTTCTTC. Encoded protein: CASSLQGLAGGQEFF.

This chain joins TRBV29-1 and TRBJ2-7; either TRBD1 or TRBD2 may fit D (6 bases each). The germline V gene has CDR1 SQVTM and CDR2 ANQGSEA. V gave up 3 bases and J gave up 3 bases, with 12 bases separating them. The CDR3 length is 13 residues. The CDR3 protein is CSVDSGAGYEQYF. The DNA for the CDR3 is TGCAGCGTTGACTCGGGGGCAGGCTACGAGCAGTACTTC.

The rearrangement links TRBV5-5 to TRBJ1-1, with D perhaps TRBD1 (5 bases). This CDR3 has 15 amino acids. Per germline, CDR1 SGHKS and CDR2 YYEKEE (reference sequence). The V and J ends lost 0 bases and 8 bases respectively, with 17 bases between them. CDR3 in amino acids: CASSLEGTRGEEAFF. The CDR3, as DNA: TGTGCCAGCAGCTTGGAGGGGACCCGGGGAGAAGAAGCTTTCTTT.

This chain joins TRBV5-4 and TRBJ2-3; a weak D match, TRBD2 (6 bases). This CDR3 contains 14 residues. CDR1 is SGHNT, CDR2 YYREEE, per germline (reference sequence). Between the trimmed V and J ends, which lost 3 bases and 0 bases, there was a span of 8 bases. The CDR3 nucleotides are TGTGCCAGCAGCTGGGGGACTAGCACAGATACGCAGTATTTT. This sequence encodes CASSWGTSTDTQYF.

The sample holds a few counts of this clone. The DNA for the CDR3 is TGTGCCAGCAGTTACAGGGACACTTACGAGCAGTACTTC. Its translation: CASSYRDTYEQYF. This chain uses TRBV6-6 with TRBJ2-7; TRBD1 is a possible D gene (6 bases). V shed 2 bases and J shed 4 bases, with 9 bases lying between them. The CDR3 has 13 amino acids. Germline V gene sequence: CDR1 MNHNY, CDR2 SVGAGI (reference sequence).

The V gene is TRBV4-1, the J gene TRBJ2-2, with D perhaps given as TRBD1 or TRBD2 (5 bases each). CDR1 is MGHRA and CDR2 is YSYEKL in the germline V gene. Trimming shortened V by 0 bases and J by 2 bases, and 13 bases separated the two germline ends. The CDR3 covers 17 residues. For the CDR3, the DNA is TGCGCCAGCAGCCAAGATCGGGGCGGACCTAACACCGGGGAGCTGTTTTTT. Protein sequence: CASSQDRGGPNTGELFF.

This CDR3 is CASSQVEILSTDTQYF. In nucleotides, the CDR3 is TGTGCCAGCAGCCAAGTAGAGATTCTAAGCACAGATACGCAGTATTTT. V gene TRBV4-2 combines with J gene TRBJ2-3; D ambiguous. V was clipped by 1 base and J by 0 bases, with 11 bases between them. Germline CDR1 reads LGHNA; CDR2 reads YNFKEQ. The CDR3 totals 16 residues.

This clone appeared once. The chain recombines TRBV18 with TRBJ2-3; TRBD2 matches at 12 bases. The ends lost 1 base at V and 3 bases at J; junction bases unmatched: 5. The CDR3 is made up of 17 amino acids. Germline V lookup: CDR1 KGHSH, CDR2 LQKENI. CDR3 protein: CASSPRGLAGLTDTQYF. The CDR3, as DNA: TGTGCCAGCTCACCACGAGGACTAGCGGGATTGACAGATACGCAGTATTTT.

V and J are TRBV13 and TRBJ2-7, with D hard to call. Deletions cut 0 bases from V and 3 bases from J, with 6 bases between. The CDR3 runs 13 residues. Germline lookup yields CDR1 PRHDT and CDR2 FYEKMQ (reference sequence). The DNA for the CDR3 is TGTGCCAGCAGCTTAGGCCCTATCTACGAGCAGTACTTC. It is translated as CASSLGPIYEQYF.

CDR3 sequence: CASSLGRQHPNTGELFF. CDR3 coding DNA: TGTGCCAGCAGCTTAGGCCGACAACATCCGAACACCGGGGAGCTGTTTTTT. The chain combines TRBV13 with TRBJ2-2; D gene uncertain. Germline V gene data show CDR1 as PRHDT and CDR2 as FYEKMQ (reference sequence). Trimming took 0 bases from V and 0 from J, leaving 11 bases between them. This CDR3 has 17 amino acids. The full variable domain, in which reference TRBV13 and TRBJ2-2 provide the parts outside the CDR3, is AAGVIQSPRHLIKEKRETATLKCYPIPRHDTVYWYQQGPGQDPQFLISFYEKMQSDKGSIPDRFSAQQFSDYHSELNMSSLELGDSALYFCASSLGRQHPNTGELFFGEGSRLTVL.

The chain has TRBV28 and TRBJ1-5; D gene unclear. The germline V and J ends were trimmed by 10 bases and 4 bases, with 14 bases remaining between them. This CDR3 has 13 amino acids. The germline CDR1 and CDR2 sequences are MDHEN and SYDVKM. The CDR3 sequence: CATYGQKNQPQHF. CDR3 sequence (DNA): TGTGCCACCTATGGCCAAAAGAATCAGCCCCAGCATTTT.

The chain is built from TRBV28 and TRBJ2-3; 7 nucleotides match TRBD2. Germline V gives CDR1 MDHEN, CDR2 SYDVKM. After removal of 4 bases from V and 4 bases from J, the junction contained 11 bases not matched to a gene. The CDR3 is made up of 16 amino acids. CDR3 region: CASSSLLAPGPDTQYF. As DNA, the CDR3 is TGTGCCAGCAGTTCCTTACTAGCGCCGGGCCCAGATACGCAGTATTTT.

The CDR3 DNA follows: TGTGCCAGTAGTATAGCGGGGAGAGACACTGAAGCTTTCTTT. It yields the protein CASSIAGRDTEAFF. This chain uses TRBV19 with TRBJ1-1; D is uncertain. Germline V gene sequence: CDR1 LNHDA, CDR2 SQIVND (reference sequence). Trimming shortened V by 1 base and J by 3 bases, and 9 bases separated the two germline ends. The CDR3 sequence is 14 residues long.

With respect to this clone: Relative to the germline gene, one junction end is altered; a read error may explain this. The V gene is TRBV6-1, the J gene TRBJ2-3; weak D call: TRBD2 (5 bases). The germline gives CDR1 MNHNS, CDR2 SASEGT. This CDR3 contains 13 residues. CDR3 nucleotides: TGTGCCAGCTGTGACGGAGAGGGAGATACGCAGTATTTT. Residues: CASCDGEGDTQYF.

The V gene is TRBV2, the J gene TRBJ2-1; 9 positions agree with TRBD2. Looked up from germline, CDR1 is SNHLY and CDR2 is FYNNEI. V lost 7 bases and J lost 3; bases outside the gene matches: 4. The CDR3 spans 14 residues. CDR3 sequence (DNA): TGTGCCAGCACCGGGACTAGCAGCTACAATGAGCAGTTCTTC. Amino acids: CASTGTSSYNEQFF.